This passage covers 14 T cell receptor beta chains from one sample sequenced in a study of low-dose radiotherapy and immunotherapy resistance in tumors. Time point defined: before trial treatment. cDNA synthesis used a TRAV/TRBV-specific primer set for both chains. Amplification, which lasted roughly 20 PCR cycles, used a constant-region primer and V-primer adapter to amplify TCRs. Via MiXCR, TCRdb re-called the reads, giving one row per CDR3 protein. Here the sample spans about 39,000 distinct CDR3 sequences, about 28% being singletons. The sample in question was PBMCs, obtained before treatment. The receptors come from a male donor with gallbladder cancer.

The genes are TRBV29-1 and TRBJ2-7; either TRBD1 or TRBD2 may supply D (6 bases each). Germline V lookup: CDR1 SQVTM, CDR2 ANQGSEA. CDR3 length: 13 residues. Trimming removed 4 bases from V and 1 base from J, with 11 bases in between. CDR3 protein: CSVVGGLSYEQYF. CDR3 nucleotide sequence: TGCAGCGTTGTGGGGGGCCTTTCCTACGAGCAGTACTTC.

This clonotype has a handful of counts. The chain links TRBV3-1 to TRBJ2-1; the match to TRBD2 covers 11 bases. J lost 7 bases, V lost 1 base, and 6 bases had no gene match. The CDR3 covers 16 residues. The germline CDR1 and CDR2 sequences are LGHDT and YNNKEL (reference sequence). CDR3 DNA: TGTGCCAGCAGCCAAGGGGGGCCTAGCGGGAGGAATGAGCAGTTCTTC. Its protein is CASSQGGPSGRNEQFF.

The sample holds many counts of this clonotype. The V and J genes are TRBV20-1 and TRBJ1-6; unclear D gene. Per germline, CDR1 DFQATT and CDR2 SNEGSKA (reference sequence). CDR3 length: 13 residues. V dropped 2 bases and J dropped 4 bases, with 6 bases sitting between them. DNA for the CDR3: TGCAGTGCTAGATCGGGTTATAATTCACCCCTCCACTTT. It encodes CSARSGYNSPLHF.

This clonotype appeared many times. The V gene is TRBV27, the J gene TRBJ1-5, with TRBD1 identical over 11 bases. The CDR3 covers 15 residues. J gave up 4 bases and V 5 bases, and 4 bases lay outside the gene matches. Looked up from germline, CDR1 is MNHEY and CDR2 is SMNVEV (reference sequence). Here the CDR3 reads CASSPDRGPNQPQHF. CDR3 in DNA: TGTGCCAGCAGTCCGGACAGGGGGCCTAATCAGCCCCAGCATTTT.

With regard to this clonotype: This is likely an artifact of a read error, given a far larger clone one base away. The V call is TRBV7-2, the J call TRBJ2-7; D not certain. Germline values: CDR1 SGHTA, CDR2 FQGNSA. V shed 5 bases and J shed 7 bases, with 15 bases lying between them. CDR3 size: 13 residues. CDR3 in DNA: TGTGCCAGCAGCCTCAACTCCCTCATTGAGCAGTACTTC. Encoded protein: CASSLNSLIEQYF.

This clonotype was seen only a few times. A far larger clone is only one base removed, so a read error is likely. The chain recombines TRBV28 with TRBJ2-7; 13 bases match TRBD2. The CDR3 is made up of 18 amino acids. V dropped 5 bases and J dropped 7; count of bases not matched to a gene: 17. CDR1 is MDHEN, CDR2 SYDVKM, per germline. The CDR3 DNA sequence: TGTGCCAGCAGTCGACTAGCGGGAGGTTTCAACTCCTACAATGAGCAGTACTTC. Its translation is CASSRLAGGFNSYNEQYF.

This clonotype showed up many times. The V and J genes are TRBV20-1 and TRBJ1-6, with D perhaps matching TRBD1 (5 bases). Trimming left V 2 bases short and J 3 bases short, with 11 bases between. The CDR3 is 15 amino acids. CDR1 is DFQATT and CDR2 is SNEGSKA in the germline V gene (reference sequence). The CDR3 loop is CSARPGTDYNSPLHF. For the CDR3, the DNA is TGCAGTGCTAGACCTGGGACCGACTATAATTCACCCCTCCACTTT.

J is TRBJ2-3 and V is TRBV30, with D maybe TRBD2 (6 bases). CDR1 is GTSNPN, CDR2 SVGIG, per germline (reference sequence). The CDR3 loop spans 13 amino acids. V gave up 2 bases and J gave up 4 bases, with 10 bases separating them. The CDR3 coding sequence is TGTGCCTGGAGTTTGCGGGAATCAGATACGCAGTATTTT. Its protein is CAWSLRESDTQYF.

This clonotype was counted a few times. CDR3 in DNA: TGTGCCAGCAGCTTGGGGGTCCCGGGACAGATAGAAGAGACCCAGTACTTC. Protein sequence: CASSLGVPGQIEETQYF. V is TRBV5-4 and J is TRBJ2-5; 7 bases fit TRBD1. J gave up 3 bases and V 0 bases, and 11 bases lay outside the gene matches. Germline loops: CDR1 SGHNT, CDR2 YYREEE (reference sequence). The CDR3 extends over 17 amino acids. The full variable domain, rest sourced from reference TRBV5-4 and TRBJ2-5, is ETGVTQSPTHLIKTRGQQVTLRCSSQSGHNTVSWYQQALGQGPQFIFQYYREEENGRGNFPPRFSGLQFPNYSSELNVNALELDDSALYLCASSLGVPGQIEETQYFGPGTRLLVL.

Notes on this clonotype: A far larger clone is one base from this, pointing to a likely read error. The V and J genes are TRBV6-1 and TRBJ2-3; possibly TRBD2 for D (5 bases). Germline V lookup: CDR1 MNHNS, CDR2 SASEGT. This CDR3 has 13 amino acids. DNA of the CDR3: TGTGCCATCAGTGCGAGGGGCACAGATACGCAGTATTTT. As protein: CAISARGTDTQYF.

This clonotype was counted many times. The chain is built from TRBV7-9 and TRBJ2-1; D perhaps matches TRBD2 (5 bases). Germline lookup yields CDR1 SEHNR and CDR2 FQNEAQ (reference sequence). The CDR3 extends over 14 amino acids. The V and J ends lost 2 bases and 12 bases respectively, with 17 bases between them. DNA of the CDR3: TGTGCCAGCAGCTTATCCACTTCGGACTTATCGCAGTTCTTC. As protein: CASSLSTSDLSQFF.

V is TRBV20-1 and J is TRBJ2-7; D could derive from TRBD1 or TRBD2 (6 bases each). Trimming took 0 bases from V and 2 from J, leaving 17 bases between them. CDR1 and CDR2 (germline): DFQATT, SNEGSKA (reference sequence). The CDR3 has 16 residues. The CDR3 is CSARDRGPGRAYEQYF. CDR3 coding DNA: TGCAGTGCTAGAGACCGGGGGCCGGGAAGAGCCTACGAGCAGTACTTC.

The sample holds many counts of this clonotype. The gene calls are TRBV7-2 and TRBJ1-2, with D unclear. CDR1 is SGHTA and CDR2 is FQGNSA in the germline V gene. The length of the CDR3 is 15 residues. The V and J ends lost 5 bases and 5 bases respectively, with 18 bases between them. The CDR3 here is CASSLDLLPGYGYTF. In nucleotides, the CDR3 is TGTGCCAGCAGCCTGGACCTTCTCCCGGGGTATGGCTACACCTTC.

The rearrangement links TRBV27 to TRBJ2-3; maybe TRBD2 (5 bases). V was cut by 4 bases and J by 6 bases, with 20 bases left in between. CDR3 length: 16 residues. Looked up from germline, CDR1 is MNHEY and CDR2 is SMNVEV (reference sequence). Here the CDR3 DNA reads TGTGCCAGCAGTTCCCTTGCACGGGAAGTCGGCGATACGCAGTATTTT. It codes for CASSSLAREVGDTQYF.